The sequence of this TCR beta chain was determined in a study of blood T cell repertoires in COVID-19. Study information: Collection of acute and convalescent COVID-19 samples took place in the United States, Italy and Spain. Sources were T cells, B-cell-depleted T cells, or PBMCs; the material itself was cDNA or gDNA.

J lost 4 bases, V lost 5 bases, and 12 bases had no gene match. This CDR3 spans 16 amino acids. CDR1 is KGHSH, CDR2 LQKENI, per germline. Original data processing: Nucleated cell number was recorded as an estimate derived from reference gene primer amplification. Clones were sequenced by immunoSEQ multiplex PCR, and TCRdb holds only the in-frame ones, with some missing. V, J and clone size derive from that table, while D and trimming were established from the DNA sequence. The profile shows some 160,000 clones, about four fifths of them singletons. Sequencing was performed on peripheral blood. The chain uses TRBV18 and TRBJ1-1; the match to TRBD1 covers 8 bases. The clonotype originates from a man aged 65 to 79 who had recovered from COVID-19. Here the CDR3 reads CASSTDQGAGGTEAFF. CDR3 bases: TGTGCCAGCTCAACCGACCAGGGGGCTGGTGGCACTGAAGCTTTCTTT.